These 9 T cell receptor beta chains originate from one sample sequenced in a study of cytomegalovirus exposure and HLA in healthy donors. The table came from immunoSEQ multiplex PCR; TCRdb's copy has only in-frame clones and leaves some out. The top ten hold roughly 1% of the sample, which has about 170,000 clones, 96% seen once. The source material was PBMCs. The receptors here all came from a woman aged 18-30 years in good health and CMV-seronegative.

The chain uses TRBV9 and TRBJ2-1; 10 bases are a match to TRBD2. Germline assignment: CDR1 SGDLS and CDR2 YYNGEE. With 4 bases clipped from V and 4 bases from J, the junction kept 8 bases outside the gene matches. This CDR3 has 16 residues. The CDR3 sequence: CASSPPASGGYNEQFF. The CDR3 region has the DNA TGTGCCAGCAGCCCGCCCGCTAGCGGGGGATACAATGAGCAGTTCTTC.

The chain links TRBV29-1 to TRBJ1-1; TRBD1 matches at 7 bases. Germline-derived CDR1 and CDR2 are SQVTM and ANQGSEA. The length of the CDR3 is 13 residues. V shed 6 bases, J shed 6 bases, and the junction held 10 bases outside the gene matches. The CDR3 DNA is TGCAGCGTGTCCGAAGGGGGCGGGGCTGAAGCTTTCTTT. Its translation is CSVSEGGGAEAFF.

The V gene is TRBV5-6, the J gene TRBJ1-4; the D is unclear. The CDR3 has 12 amino acids. V lost 2 bases, J lost 10 bases, and 9 bases lay in between. CDR1 is SGHDT and CDR2 is YYEEEE in the germline V gene. CDR3 sequence reads: CASSLALGKLFF. In nucleotides, the CDR3 is TGTGCCAGCAGCTTAGCACTTGGAAAACTGTTTTTT.

The V call is TRBV7-2, the J call TRBJ1-1; 7 nucleotides agree with TRBD1. The CDR3 consists of 17 residues. CDR1 SGHTA and CDR2 FQGNSA come from the germline V gene. The ends lost 0 bases at V and 1 base at J; junction bases unmatched: 8. In DNA form, the CDR3 reads TGTGCCAGCAGCTTAGCGGGCAGGGGGTCCCCGAACACTGAAGCTTTCTTT. Its protein product is CASSLAGRGSPNTEAFF.

This clone came up once. The CDR3 loop reads CASSSTSGGLYNEQFF. CDR3 coding DNA: TGTGCCAGCAGTTCAACTAGCGGGGGCCTTTACAATGAGCAGTTCTTC. The chain employs TRBV27 and TRBJ2-1; 11 bases are shared with TRBD2. This CDR3 is 16 amino acids long. Trimming at V came to 4 bases and at J to 4 bases, leaving 6 bases not matched to a gene. CDR1 is MNHEY and CDR2 is SMNVEV in the germline V gene (reference sequence).

The rearrangement links TRBV9 to TRBJ2-3; perhaps TRBD2 as D (5 bases). This CDR3 region has 16 residues. Germline V gene data show CDR1 as SGDLS and CDR2 as YYNGEE. V gave up 0 bases and J gave up 2 bases, with 13 bases separating them. CDR3 region: CASSVGTGLPTDTQYF. The CDR3 DNA is TGTGCCAGCAGCGTAGGGACGGGGTTACCCACAGATACGCAGTATTTT.

The chain recombines TRBV4-3 with TRBJ2-4, with a possible D match to TRBD1 (5 bases). CDR1 and CDR2 (germline): LGHNA, YSLEER. The CDR3 consists of 15 residues. V was shortened by 4 bases and J by 0 bases, with 10 bases between the two germline ends. The CDR3 protein is CASSPGILAKNIQYF. In DNA form, the CDR3 reads TGCGCCAGCAGCCCAGGGATCCTAGCCAAAAACATTCAGTACTTC.

The rearrangement joins TRBV5-1 to TRBJ2-3; TRBD1 agrees at 7 bases. Germline values: CDR1 SGHRS, CDR2 YFSETQ. V lost 3 bases and J lost 0; bases outside the gene matches: 7. The CDR3 contains 16 residues. CDR3 amino acids: CASSSTTGLSTDTQYF. In nucleotides, the CDR3 is TGCGCCAGCAGCTCCACGACAGGGTTAAGCACAGATACGCAGTATTTT.

This clone was detected a few times. The rearrangement links TRBV11-3 to TRBJ2-2; 9 nucleotides agree with TRBD1. Germline V gives CDR1 SGHNT, CDR2 YENEEA. Trimming removed 2 bases from V and 6 bases from J; junction bases left unmatched: 10. This CDR3 is 17 amino acids long. The CDR3 sequence: CASSLSSGTGSPGELFF. The CDR3 DNA is TGTGCCAGCAGCTTAAGTAGTGGGACAGGGTCCCCCGGGGAGCTGTTTTTT.